What follows are 24 T cell receptor beta chains derived from one specimen sequenced in a study of cytomegalovirus exposure and HLA in healthy donors. Researchers ran the PCR with 60 Vbeta and 13 Jbeta primers. Assay used: immunoSEQ multiplex PCR; TCRdb lists only in-frame clones, some missing. Among 100,000 to 150,000 clones, approximately 80% were seen once, and the ten largest hold just over 2.5%. Specimen: PBMCs. These receptors came from a man younger than 45 in good health and CMV-seronegative.

This chain connects TRBV28 to TRBJ2-5; the D is unclear. Gene TRBJ2-7 matches the end of the DNA better, so the J call may be wrong. The CDR3 loop spans 11 amino acids. Germline V CDR1 and CDR2: MDHEN, SYDVKM. The CDR3 is CASSTTHEQYF. In DNA form, the CDR3 reads TGTGCCAGCAGTACCACCCACGAGCAGTACTTC.

The CDR3 DNA sequence: TGTGCCTGGAGTCCCTCAAGAGTTTCCGGAGGTACCGGGGAGCTGTTTTTT. Its protein is CAWSPSRVSGGTGELFF. V and J are TRBV30 and TRBJ2-2; TRBD2 is a possible D gene (5 bases). The germline V and J ends were trimmed by 2 bases and 5 bases, with 21 bases remaining between them. The CDR3 is 17 amino acids. Per germline, CDR1 GTSNPN and CDR2 SVGIG (reference sequence).

V gene TRBV19 combines with J gene TRBJ2-1; the match to TRBD2 covers 8 bases. This CDR3 has 15 amino acids. Germline V gene sequence: CDR1 LNHDA, CDR2 SQIVND (reference sequence). V trimming: 7 bases; J trimming: 6 bases; junction bases outside the gene matches: 11. This CDR3 reads CASIAGTRGSNEQFF. The DNA of the CDR3 is TGTGCCAGTATCGCCGGGACTAGGGGGAGCAATGAGCAGTTCTTC.

The rearrangement uses TRBV18 and TRBJ1-1; D is unresolved. The CDR3 length is 13 residues. Germline V lookup: CDR1 KGHSH, CDR2 LQKENI. The V end lost 3 bases, the J end lost 0 bases, and 5 bases lay between the germline ends. The CDR3 is CASSPGMNTEAFF. In DNA form, the CDR3 reads TGTGCCAGCTCACCCGGTATGAACACTGAAGCTTTCTTT.

The chain combines TRBV18 with TRBJ1-2; 8 bases are a match to TRBD1. This CDR3 has 13 residues. V lost 5 bases, J lost 7 bases, and 6 bases stayed unmatched. Germline CDR1 and CDR2: KGHSH and LQKENI. CDR3 amino acids: CASSDQGALGYTF. CDR3 nucleotides: TGTGCCAGCTCAGACCAGGGGGCGCTTGGCTACACCTTC. The full variable domain, its missing parts supplied by reference TRBV18 and TRBJ1-2, is NAGVMQNPRHLVRRRGQEARLRCSPMKGHSHVYWYRQLPEEGLKFMVYLQKENIIDESGMPKERFSAEFPKEGPSILRIQQVVRGDSAAYFCASSDQGALGYTFGSGTRLTVV.

The chain carries TRBV9 and TRBJ2-7; 8 bases are a match to TRBD2. Germline V CDR1 and CDR2: SGDLS, YYNGEE. V was pared by 0 bases and J by 5 bases, with 10 bases of the junction left unmatched. The CDR3 consists of 16 residues. CDR3 region: CASSVGSQREFDEQYF. CDR3 sequence (DNA): TGTGCCAGCAGCGTAGGTTCCCAGCGGGAGTTCGACGAGCAGTACTTC.

This chain joins TRBV5-8 and TRBJ1-1; D not certain. The germline V and J ends were trimmed by 4 bases and 1 base, with 14 bases remaining between them. Germline V gene sequence: CDR1 SGHTS, CDR2 YDEGEE. The CDR3 is 15 residues long. This chain's CDR3 is CASSRRPGSNTEAFF. CDR3 coding DNA: TGTGCCAGCAGCCGGCGCCCGGGGTCGAACACTGAAGCTTTCTTT.

The chain carries TRBV29-1 and TRBJ2-3, with D unresolved. The CDR3 is 15 amino acids. The germline CDR1 and CDR2 sequences are SQVTM and ANQGSEA. V was pared by 5 bases and J by 0 bases, with 15 bases between. This CDR3 reads CSVLANTPSTDTQYF. As DNA, the CDR3 is TGCAGCGTTTTGGCAAACACACCTAGCACAGATACGCAGTATTTT.

J is TRBJ1-1 and V is TRBV15; the D gene is possibly TRBD1 (5 bases). CDR1 is LNHNV and CDR2 is YYDKDF in the germline V gene (reference sequence). The CDR3 has 15 residues. V was clipped by 5 bases and J by 1 base, with 14 bases between them. The DNA of the CDR3 is TGTGCCACCAGCGGAACGGGACTCGCGAACACTGAAGCTTTCTTT. Its translation is CATSGTGLANTEAFF.

This clone was recorded only once. This chain links TRBV27 with TRBJ2-2; a weak D match, TRBD1 (6 bases). Trimming removed 3 bases at V and 4 bases at J, with 15 bases between. Germline V gene data show CDR1 as MNHEY and CDR2 as SMNVEV (reference sequence). The CDR3 sequence is 16 residues long. CDR3 sequence (DNA): TGTGCCAGCAGTTTGGTGAACAGGGCGGGCACCGGGGAGCTGTTTTTT. It translates to CASSLVNRAGTGELFF.

This clone was picked up one time. The CDR3: CASSSLEAFF. CDR3 sequence (DNA): TGTGCCAGCAGTTCTCTTGAAGCTTTCTTT. The chain carries TRBV28 and TRBJ1-1, with D unclear. The V gene lost 4 bases and the J gene lost 7 bases, with 4 bases spanning the gap. This CDR3 is 10 amino acids long. Germline V lookup: CDR1 MDHEN, CDR2 SYDVKM.

V is TRBV28 and J is TRBJ1-5; weak D call: TRBD1 (5 bases). This CDR3 region has 14 residues. V lost 7 bases to trimming and J lost 6 bases, with 16 bases between them. Germline V CDR1 and CDR2: MDHEN, SYDVKM. This CDR3 reads CASTSGGTGQPQHF. The CDR3 DNA reads as TGTGCCAGCACCTCGGGGGGAACGGGTCAGCCCCAGCATTTT.

The chain is built from TRBV27 and TRBJ2-1; 7 positions agree with TRBD2. Losses at the gene ends were 6 bases for V and 4 bases for J; bases not matched to a gene: 6. Germline V gene sequence: CDR1 MNHEY, CDR2 SMNVEV (reference sequence). The CDR3 sequence is 14 residues long. The CDR3 nucleotides are TGTGCCAGCAGCCGGGAGGTAATATACAATGAGCAGTTCTTC. Translated, it gives CASSREVIYNEQFF.

This chain links TRBV6-1 with TRBJ2-5, with TRBD2 identical over 9 bases. V was clipped by 7 bases and J by 2 bases; unmatched bases: 8. This CDR3 has 15 residues. Per the germline V gene, CDR1 is MNHNS and CDR2 is SASEGT. CDR3 sequence: CASIYSGRRQETQYF. CDR3 nucleotides: TGTGCCAGCATCTACAGCGGGAGGCGGCAAGAGACCCAGTACTTC.

The chain carries TRBV10-2 and TRBJ1-5; 7 bases match TRBD1. The CDR3 runs 13 residues. In germline, CDR1 is WSHSY, CDR2 SAAADI. V lost 6 bases to trimming and J lost 1 base; unmatched junction nucleotides: 0. CDR3 sequence (DNA): TGCGCCAGCAGACAGGGGAGCAATCAGCCCCAGCATTTT. Translating gives CASRQGSNQPQHF.

This chain uses TRBV7-6 with TRBJ2-7; maybe TRBD1 (6 bases). The CDR3 is made up of 13 amino acids. Germline V lookup: CDR1 SGHVS, CDR2 FNYEAQ. V lost 4 bases, J lost 6 bases, and 13 bases lay in between. DNA of the CDR3: TGTGCCAGCAGCTCTACGGCAGGGGTCGAGCAGTACTTC. This codes for CASSSTAGVEQYF. Together with reference TRBV7-6 and TRBJ2-7, the CDR3 gives the full variable domain: GAGVSQSPRYKVTKRGQDVALRCDPISGHVSLYWYRQALGQGPEFLTYFNYEAQQDKSGLPNDRFSAERPEGSISTLTIQRTEQRDSAMYRCASSSTAGVEQYFGPGTRLTVT.

This chain uses TRBV28 with TRBJ2-5; 8 bases fit TRBD1. The last part of the DNA fits TRBJ2-7 better; the J call may be wrong. This CDR3 has 15 residues. CDR1 MDHEN and CDR2 SYDVKM come from the germline V gene. The CDR3 sequence: CASSLPETGGYEQYF. CDR3 bases: TGTGCCAGCAGTTTGCCCGAAACAGGGGGCTACGAGCAGTACTTC.

The gene calls are TRBV6-5 and TRBJ2-1, with D uncertain. Trimming removed 4 bases at V and 4 bases at J, with 11 bases between. The CDR3 length is 14 residues. In germline, CDR1 is MNHEY, CDR2 SVGAGI. The DNA for the CDR3 is TGTGCCAGCAGTTCCGACGACTTATACAATGAGCAGTTCTTC. This sequence encodes CASSSDDLYNEQFF.

This chain connects TRBV9 to TRBJ2-5; 8 bases fit TRBD1. The CDR3 runs 14 residues. Germline lookup yields CDR1 SGDLS and CDR2 YYNGEE. V lost 0 bases to trimming and J lost 3 bases; unmatched junction nucleotides: 1. CDR3 sequence reads: CASSVGQGKETQYF. CDR3 nucleotides: TGTGCCAGCAGCGTAGGACAGGGGAAAGAGACCCAGTACTTC.

The chain's CDR3 is CASSFRGGTEAFF. The CDR3 coding sequence is TGTGCCAGCAGTTTTCGGGGTGGCACTGAAGCTTTCTTT. This rearrangement joins TRBV27 to TRBJ1-1; D gene unclear. This CDR3 region has 13 residues. The V gene lost 3 bases and the J gene lost 4 bases, with 9 bases spanning the gap. From germline, CDR1 is MNHEY and CDR2 SMNVEV (reference sequence).

This clone was seen a few times. One junction end does not reproduce the germline sequence, and a read error may be involved. J is TRBJ1-4 and V is TRBV9; D possibly corresponds to TRBD1 (6 bases). Germline lookup yields CDR1 SGDLS and CDR2 YYNGEE. The CDR3 has 12 residues. For the CDR3, the DNA is TGTGCCAGCAGCGTAGATAGGGGGGGAACTGTGTTT. It yields the protein CASSVDRGGTVF.

The chain is built from TRBV5-6 and TRBJ1-5; tentatively, D is TRBD1 (6 bases). The CDR3 loop spans 18 amino acids. Trimming took off 4 bases at V and 0 bases at J, with 20 bases between the two ends. Germline values: CDR1 SGHDT, CDR2 YYEEEE. The CDR3 spells CASSRGAGAPFSNQPQHF. In DNA, the CDR3 is TGTGCCAGCAGCCGAGGAGCAGGGGCCCCGTTTAGCAATCAGCCCCAGCATTTT.

This clone showed up just once. The rearrangement links TRBV14 to TRBJ2-1; 7 nucleotides align to TRBD2. Germline CDR1 and CDR2: SGHDN and FVKESK. This CDR3 is 16 amino acids long. Trimming removed 4 bases from V and 3 bases from J; junction bases left unmatched: 9. The CDR3 DNA reads TGTGCCAGCAGCCCTTTAGCGGGTTTCTTCTACAATGAGCAGTTCTTC. This gives the protein CASSPLAGFFYNEQFF.

The chain couples TRBV9 to TRBJ1-3, with D unclear. V was pared by 3 bases and J by 0 bases, with 10 bases between. The CDR3 is 15 amino acids. Germline loops: CDR1 SGDLS, CDR2 YYNGEE. The CDR3 DNA is TGTGCCAGCAGCGCGGACTCGAACTCTGGAAACACCATATATTTT. Protein sequence: CASSADSNSGNTIYF.